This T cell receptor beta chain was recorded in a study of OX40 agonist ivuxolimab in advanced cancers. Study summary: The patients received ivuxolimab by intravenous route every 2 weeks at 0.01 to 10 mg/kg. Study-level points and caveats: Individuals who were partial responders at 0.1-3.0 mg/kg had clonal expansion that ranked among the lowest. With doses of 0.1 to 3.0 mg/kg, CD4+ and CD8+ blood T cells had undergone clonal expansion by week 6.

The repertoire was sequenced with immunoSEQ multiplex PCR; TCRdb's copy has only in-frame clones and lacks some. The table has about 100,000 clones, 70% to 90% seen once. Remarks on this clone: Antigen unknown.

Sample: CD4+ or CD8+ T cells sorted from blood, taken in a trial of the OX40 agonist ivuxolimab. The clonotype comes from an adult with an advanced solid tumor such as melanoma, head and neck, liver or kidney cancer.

The CDR3 protein is CASSVQGTYNEQFF. The CDR3 DNA reads as TGTGCCAGCAGCGTACAGGGTACATACAATGAGCAGTTCTTC. This chain links TRBV9 with TRBJ2-1; tentative D call: TRBD1 (5 bases). Germline CDR1 SGDLS, CDR2 YYNGEE. The CDR3 has 14 residues. Trimming took off 1 base at V and 4 bases at J, with 9 bases between the two ends.